Sequencing of this T cell receptor beta chain was carried out in a study of T cells after yellow fever vaccination. Study-wide background: For low cell numbers, libraries were made with SMART-Seq v4 Ultra Low Input.

The authors made TCR cDNA by 5'RACE template switching, adding a universal primer site and UMIs. TCRdb re-derived calls from the 5' RACE reads in MiXCR, one entry per CDR3 protein. Of about 340,000 distinct CDR3 sequences listed, around 4.1% are singletons. This clonotype was counted many times. As yet, its antigen is unknown. Overall study results and limits: Among primary-vaccination clones, most reappeared after the booster, at about 95% for CD4 and more than 75% for CD8. Overall, a small share of clonotypes was seen in both CD4 and CD8 compartments.

V lost 5 bases to trimming and J lost 4 bases; unmatched junction nucleotides: 5. The V gene's germline CDR1 is ENHRY and CDR2 SYGVKD. The CDR3 has 15 residues. The specimen was PBMCs, collected 5 days after the yellow fever booster vaccination. The receptor's source is a man younger than 35 who received the YFV17D yellow fever vaccine. This chain joins TRBV10-3 and TRBJ2-3; TRBD2 agrees at 11 bases. The CDR3 protein is CAISPTSGGSDTQYF. CDR3 bases: TGTGCCATCAGTCCCACTAGCGGGGGCTCAGATACGCAGTATTTT.